These 3 T cell receptor beta chains were sequenced from one sample in a study of post-analysis software for immune sequencing data. Findings and caveats of the study: Relative to controls, patients had 4 or 5 TRBV segments at higher frequency, with TRBV5-6, TRBV5-1 and TRBV20-1 among these.

Libraries were made from TCR beta cDNA, and they carried unique molecular identifiers. TCRdb analysed the PCR reads with MiXCR anew, one entry per CDR3 protein. The table shows 150,000 to 200,000 distinct CDR3 sequences, with 30% occurring only once. For these TCRs, the target antigens are not known. Sequencing was carried out using blood. The receptor set was obtained from a girl between 5 and 17 years old with multiple sclerosis.

This clonotype was counted at least ten times. This sequence joins TRBV27 and TRBJ2-7; 9 bases are shared with TRBD1. Germline V gene lookup returns CDR1 MNHEY and CDR2 SMNVEV (reference sequence). CDR3 length: 17 amino acids. Germline trimming cut 0 bases from V and 3 bases from J; bases unmatched to any gene: 9. The CDR3 DNA reads as TGTGCCAGCAGTTTATCGTGGTCTGGACAGGGGTACTACGAGCAGTACTTC. It yields the protein CASSLSWSGQGYYEQYF.

As concerns this clonotype: A read error may explain this, as a much larger clone is one base away. The J gene is TRBJ1-2, the V gene TRBV6-5; D not certain. There are 14 residues in the CDR3. Germline V lookup: CDR1 MNHEY, CDR2 SVGAGI. The CDR3 spells CAGSYLATNYGYTF. Written as DNA, the CDR3 is TGTGCCGGCAGTTACCTTGCTACTAACTATGGCTACACCTTC.

This clonotype was counted only a few times. CDR3 region: CASRLRDGRLVNEKLFF. The CDR3 DNA is TGTGCCAGCAGATTGCGGGACGGACGGCTCGTTAATGAAAAACTGTTTTTT. This sequence joins TRBV28 and TRBJ1-4; tentative D call: TRBD1 (5 bases). CDR3 length: 17 residues. Per the germline V gene, CDR1 is MDHEN and CDR2 is SYDVKM. V was trimmed by 6 bases and J by 4 bases, leaving 21 bases between them.